This TCR beta chain was recorded in a study of cytomegalovirus exposure and HLA in healthy donors. Study findings and constraints: Cytomegalovirus status, reportedly, was diagnosed with high specificity and sensitivity by the classifier.

These donors counted as nominally healthy when sampled, but unrecorded immune exposures were likely. The PCR made use of 60 Vbeta and 13 Jbeta primers. Measured with immunoSEQ multiplex PCR; TCRdb has only the in-frame clones, and not every one. There are 200,000 to 250,000 clones in the sample; around 73% occur only once, and 3.5% to 4% lies in the top ten. The CDR3 runs 14 residues. The V end was cut by 11 bases, the J end by 4 bases, with 20 bases between. The germline V gene has CDR1 ENHRY and CDR2 SYGVKD. Regarding this clone: The antigen is undetermined.

This chain joins TRBV10-3 and TRBJ1-2; D gene ambiguous. This TCR came from a male donor in good health and CMV-seronegative. Source material: PBMCs. This CDR3 reads CASEPGNAGYGYTF. The CDR3 nucleotides are TGTGCCTCTGAACCGGGGAATGCGGGCTATGGCTACACCTTC.